This T cell receptor (beta chain) comes out of a study of T cells in Graves' hyperthyroidism and ophthalmopathy. V lost 0 bases to trimming and J lost 1 base, with 9 bases between them. Germline lookup yields CDR1 MNHEY and CDR2 SVGAGI. CDR3 length equals 16 residues. The source material, RNA transcripts, was used to amplify TCR beta CDR3 regions. The primer set for the first-round RT-PCR of the TCR CDR3 was HTBI. TCRdb recomputed calls from the multiplex PCR reads with MiXCR, one row per CDR3 protein. The table lists about 500,000 distinct CDR3 sequences, about 16% of them singletons. This clonotype was observed a handful of times.

The clonotype originates from a woman in her 30s with Graves' ophthalmopathy. Sequencing was done on a sample of blood. V and J are TRBV6-5 and TRBJ2-2, with unresolved D. CDR3 amino acids: CASSYSSGWNTGELFF. The CDR3, as DNA: TGTGCCAGCAGTTACTCGTCAGGTTGGAACACCGGGGAGCTGTTTTTT.